This T cell receptor beta chain stems from a study of T cells after yellow fever vaccination. TCRdb used MiXCR to reprocess the 5' RACE reads, holding one entry per CDR3 protein. This sample carries 450,000 to 600,000 distinct CDR3 sequences, about 17% of them seen once, and the ten largest clones take 15% to 20%. To note about this clonotype: The antigen is undetermined.

Trimming cost V 6 bases and J 3 bases, with 13 bases left between them. The CDR3 contains 14 residues. Germline CDR1 is MNHNS and CDR2 is SASEGT. Overall study findings and caveats: Few clonotypes appeared in both CD4 and CD8 compartments.

The sequence derives from a young man who received the YFV17D yellow fever vaccine. The sample in question was PBMCs, obtained 5 to 6 days after the first yellow fever vaccination. The gene calls are TRBV6-1 and TRBJ2-3, with a weak D call TRBD1 (5 bases). CDR3 loop: CASRRQWMTDTQYF. The DNA of the CDR3 is TGTGCCAGCAGAAGACAGTGGATGACAGATACGCAGTATTTT.